Each of the 27 T cell receptor beta chains below was sequenced from the same sample in a study of early T cells in non-severe SARS-CoV-2 infection (dated by TCRdb to the early 2020s). Libraries were constructed by 5' RACE. TCRdb lists the instrument as NextSeq 500. TCRdb reprocessing: public reads trimmed at Q25 with fastp, clones called with MiXCR, in-frame beta chains kept. One record per CDR3 amino acid sequence lists the most common genes and DNA. This sample has about 23,000 distinct CDR3 sequences in its table, and 4.5% of those were observed once. 7.8% of the sample rests with the top ten. Source material: whole blood. The receptors originated from an adult who was a healthcare worker with PCR-confirmed SARS-CoV-2 infection or an uninfected control (not recorded which).

The V gene is TRBV24-1, the J gene TRBJ1-5; D remains unclear. The V gene lost 6 bases and the J gene lost 0 bases, with 2 bases spanning the gap. The CDR3 is made up of 12 amino acids. Germline CDR1 reads KGHDR; CDR2 reads SFDVKD. The DNA of the CDR3 is TGTGCCACCAGTAATAGCAATCAGCCCCAGCATTTT. Protein sequence: CATSNSNQPQHF.

V gene TRBV5-1 combines with J gene TRBJ2-7, with 7 bases lining up with TRBD2. CDR3 length equals 15 residues. From germline, CDR1 is SGHRS and CDR2 YFSETQ. V trimming: 4 bases; J trimming: 9 bases; junction bases outside the gene matches: 16. CDR3 nucleotides: TGCGCCAGCAGCGTCGCCGCTAGCGGACTGATGGGGCAGTACTTC. Amino acid sequence: CASSVAASGLMGQYF. The variable domain in full, completed from reference TRBV5-1 and TRBJ2-7, reads KAGVTQTPRYLIKTRGQQVTLSCSPISGHRSVSWYQQTPGQGLQFLFEYFSETQRNKGNFPGRFSGRQFSNSRSEMNVSTLELGDSALYLCASSVAASGLMGQYFGPGTRLTVT.

This clonotype was found many times. The J gene is TRBJ1-1, the V gene TRBV6-1, with 7 bases matching TRBD1. Trimming cost V 4 bases and J 3 bases; bases outside gene matches: 5. The CDR3 has 14 residues. Germline V gene lookup returns CDR1 MNHNS and CDR2 SASEGT. For the CDR3, the DNA is TGTGCCAGCAGTGTGACAGGGAGATACACTGAAGCTTTCTTT. Translating it yields CASSVTGRYTEAFF.

This clonotype was picked up a small number of times. The chain recombines TRBV20-1 with TRBJ2-6, with D perhaps being TRBD1 or TRBD2 (5 bases each). CDR1 DFQATT and CDR2 SNEGSKA come from the germline V gene (reference sequence). V was pared by 6 bases and J by 0 bases, with 9 bases between. This CDR3 is built from 14 residues. CDR3 coding DNA: TGCAGTGCAGGGGACGGCTCTGGGGCCAACGTCCTGACTTTC. Translated, it gives CSAGDGSGANVLTF.

This clonotype was picked up many times. The chain joins TRBV18 to TRBJ2-7; the match to TRBD1 covers 7 bases. In germline, CDR1 is KGHSH, CDR2 LQKENI. Trimming took 2 bases from V and 3 from J; bases not matched to a gene: 13. The CDR3 runs to 17 residues. CDR3 DNA: TGTGCCAGCTCACCAGAGCCGGACAGGTCCCAACGCTACGAGCAGTACTTC. Amino acid sequence: CASSPEPDRSQRYEQYF.

V and J are TRBV28 and TRBJ1-1, with 7 positions matching TRBD1. From germline, CDR1 is MDHEN and CDR2 SYDVKM. The CDR3 has 19 residues. V lost 6 bases, J lost 0 bases, and 19 bases stayed unmatched. The CDR3 DNA is TGTGCCAGCAGCCTCTACGGACAGGTTGGCGCCCATATGAACACTGAAGCTTTCTTT. Its translation is CASSLYGQVGAHMNTEAFF.

This clonotype was counted at least ten times. The rearrangement joins TRBV4-2 to TRBJ1-3; no clear D. V was cut by 1 base and J by 0 bases, with 10 bases left in between. The germline V gene encodes CDR1 LGHNA and CDR2 YNFKEQ. The CDR3 spans 16 residues. The CDR3 DNA reads as TGTGCCAGCAGCCAAGGGAACAGTAACTCTGGAAACACCATATATTTT. This codes for CASSQGNSNSGNTIYF.

Many counts were recorded for this clonotype. The rearrangement links TRBV5-1 to TRBJ1-1; D is ambiguous. The V gene's germline CDR1 is SGHRS and CDR2 YFSETQ. The CDR3 consists of 14 residues. V was trimmed by 2 bases and J by 2 bases, leaving 10 bases between them. The CDR3 is CASSFKATNTEAFF. The CDR3, as DNA: TGCGCCAGCAGCTTTAAGGCGACCAACACTGAAGCTTTCTTT.

This clonotype was found many times. V usage is TRBV9 and J usage is TRBJ1-1; 7 bases agree with TRBD1. This CDR3 comprises 14 residues. Germline-derived CDR1 and CDR2 are SGDLS and YYNGEE. The V gene end was trimmed by 0 bases and the J gene end by 4 bases; junction bases not matched to a gene: 3. CDR3 sequence: CASSVEQGSTEAFF. The CDR3 region has the DNA TGTGCCAGCAGCGTAGAACAGGGGAGCACTGAAGCTTTCTTT.

This clonotype was seen ten or more times. The genes are TRBV7-8 and TRBJ1-6; weak D call: TRBD1 (6 bases). The CDR3 has 13 residues. V was trimmed by 4 bases and J by 8 bases, leaving 9 bases between them. Looked up from germline, CDR1 is SGHVS and CDR2 is FQNEAQ. The CDR3: CASSSRTDSPLHF. DNA of the CDR3: TGTGCCAGCAGCTCCCGGACAGATTCACCCCTCCACTTT.

This clonotype has a handful of counts. This chain joins TRBV12-3 or TRBV12-4 and TRBJ2-7, with D possibly being TRBD1 or TRBD2 (5 bases each). Trimming stripped 6 bases from V and 10 bases from J, with 19 bases between. This CDR3 spans 13 amino acids. The CDR3 protein is CASSYGTAFSQYF. In nucleotides, the CDR3 is TGTGCCAGCAGCTATGGGACCGCTTTCTCCCAGTACTTC.

The sample holds many counts of this clonotype. The chain has TRBV30 and TRBJ2-7; 7 bases line up with TRBD1. CDR3 length equals 14 residues. Per the germline V gene, CDR1 is GTSNPN and CDR2 is SVGIG (reference sequence). V dropped 2 bases and J dropped 5; count of bases not matched to a gene: 9. CDR3 residues: CAWSLRQGPNEQYF. The CDR3 DNA sequence: TGTGCCTGGAGTTTACGACAGGGCCCTAACGAGCAGTACTTC.

This clonotype appeared many times. The chain couples TRBV4-2 to TRBJ1-5, with unresolved D. Germline V lookup: CDR1 LGHNA, CDR2 YNFKEQ. This CDR3 is 15 amino acids long. Trimming stripped 0 bases from V and 4 bases from J, with 10 bases between. The CDR3 sequence is CASSQDEGSNQPQHF. The DNA for the CDR3 is TGTGCCAGCAGCCAAGATGAGGGATCAAATCAGCCCCAGCATTTT.

This clonotype was counted many times. V gene TRBV6-5 combines with J gene TRBJ2-5, with D possibly TRBD2 on 5 matching bases. Trimming shortened V by 8 bases and J by 5 bases, and 12 bases separated the two germline ends. CDR1 and CDR2 (germline): MNHEY, SVGAGI. The CDR3 has 12 residues. In DNA form, the CDR3 reads TGTGCCAGCGGGTTCGGGGTGGAGACCCAGTACTTC. It codes for CASGFGVETQYF.

This clonotype rates as medium-sized. The genes are TRBV28 and TRBJ1-1; D unclear. The CDR3 length is 11 residues. Trimming took off 5 bases at V and 6 bases at J, with 7 bases between the two ends. The V gene's germline CDR1 is MDHEN and CDR2 SYDVKM. The CDR3 loop reads CASSLRSEAFF. The CDR3 coding sequence is TGTGCCAGCAGTCTAAGATCTGAAGCTTTCTTT.

The sample holds a few counts of this clonotype. This rearrangement joins TRBV29-1 to TRBJ1-6; TRBD1 agrees at 7 bases. V shed 4 bases, J shed 8 bases, and the junction held 5 bases outside the gene matches. Germline lookup yields CDR1 SQVTM and CDR2 ANQGSEA. This CDR3 comprises 13 residues. The CDR3 DNA reads TGCAGCGTTGGGACAGGACCCGATTCACCCCTCCACTTT. It is translated as CSVGTGPDSPLHF.

This clonotype was detected many times. As DNA, the CDR3 is TGTGCCAGCAGCCTGGAACAGGGTTGGGAAAGCTCCTACAATGAGCAGTTCTTC. This translates into CASSLEQGWESSYNEQFF. The chain combines TRBV13 with TRBJ2-1; tentative D call: TRBD1 (6 bases). Germline V gives CDR1 PRHDT, CDR2 FYEKMQ (reference sequence). Deletions cut 5 bases from V and 0 bases from J, with 20 bases between. The CDR3 is 18 residues long. Supplemented by reference TRBV13 and TRBJ2-1, the full variable domain reads AAGVIQSPRHLIKEKRETATLKCYPIPRHDTVYWYQQGPGQDPQFLISFYEKMQSDKGSIPDRFSAQQFSDYHSELNMSSLELGDSALYFCASSLEQGWESSYNEQFFGPGTRLTVL.

This clonotype showed up many times. The chain carries TRBV6-5 and TRBJ2-2; D gene unclear. The CDR3 spans 15 residues. V was pared by 7 bases and J by 5 bases, with 17 bases between. Germline V gene data show CDR1 as MNHEY and CDR2 as SVGAGI. The CDR3 DNA follows: TGTGCCAGCACCAATACCCCGGCAGAAACCGGGGAGCTGTTTTTT. This codes for CASTNTPAETGELFF.

At least ten counts were recorded for this clonotype. The chain employs TRBV20-1 and TRBJ2-4; D not resolved. The CDR3 length is 13 residues. The germline CDR1 and CDR2 sequences are DFQATT and SNEGSKA (reference sequence). The CDR3 DNA sequence: TGCAGCCGGTATTTAATAGCCAAAAACATTCAGTACTTC. Amino acid sequence: CSRYLIAKNIQYF.

This clonotype came up a few times. The chain links TRBV10-3 to TRBJ2-1; D may be TRBD1 or TRBD2 (5 bases each). Germline assignment: CDR1 ENHRY and CDR2 SYGVKD. CDR3 size: 15 residues. The V end lost 4 bases, the J end lost 8 bases, and 18 bases lay between the germline ends. This chain's CDR3 is CAISAGTEASDEQFF. CDR3 nucleotides: TGTGCCATCAGTGCCGGGACGGAGGCTTCGGATGAGCAGTTCTTC.

On this clonotype itself: One base away lies a much larger clone, so this may be a sequencing read error. This chain connects TRBV6-6 to TRBJ2-7; 11 bases align to TRBD1. Germline values: CDR1 MNHNY, CDR2 SVGAGI (reference sequence). V shed 4 bases, J shed 9 bases, and the junction held 8 bases outside the gene matches. The CDR3 spans 14 residues. This chain's CDR3 is CASSWTGGRNAQYF. The DNA of the CDR3 is TGTGCCAGCAGTTGGACAGGGGGCCGGAACGCGCAGTACTTC.

This clonotype was seen at least ten times. The V and J genes are TRBV12-3 or TRBV12-4 and TRBJ1-4, with D hard to call. Trimming removed 5 bases from V and 3 bases from J, with 4 bases in between. This CDR3 is 12 amino acids long. CDR3 protein: CASSRPNEKLFF. The CDR3 region has the DNA TGTGCCAGCAGTCGACCTAATGAAAAACTGTTTTTT.

This clonotype is categorized as medium-sized. The rearrangement joins TRBV29-1 to TRBJ1-3, with TRBD1 matching over 9 bases. The CDR3 totals 15 residues. The germline V gene has CDR1 SQVTM and CDR2 ANQGSEA. With V trimmed by 4 bases and J by 3 bases, 7 bases remained unmatched. CDR3 in amino acids: CSVGGQGGGGNTIYF. As DNA, the CDR3 is TGCAGCGTTGGGGGACAGGGAGGCGGTGGAAACACCATATATTTT.

This clonotype was observed many times. V and J are TRBV24-1 and TRBJ2-3; D is ambiguous. Trimming shortened V by 6 bases and J by 2 bases, and 8 bases separated the two germline ends. This CDR3 contains 13 residues. The germline gives CDR1 KGHDR, CDR2 SFDVKD. CDR3 loop: CATSSPDTDTQYF. Here the CDR3 DNA reads TGTGCCACCAGTAGCCCAGACACAGATACGCAGTATTTT.

Ten or more counts support this clonotype. This chain links TRBV7-2 with TRBJ1-2, with a possible D match to TRBD1 (5 bases). V was shortened by 1 base and J by 8 bases, with 23 bases between the two germline ends. The CDR3 is made up of 17 amino acids. In germline, CDR1 is SGHTA, CDR2 FQGNSA. CDR3 nucleotide sequence: TGTGCCAGCAGCTTAGTTTCGGGTCCAGGGATGCCGGAGGGCTACACCTTC. It specifies CASSLVSGPGMPEGYTF. The complete variable domain, with remaining parts taken from reference TRBV7-2 and TRBJ1-2, reads GAGVSQSPSNKVTEKGKDVELRCDPISGHTALYWYRQSLGQGLEFLIYFQGNSAPDKSGLPSDRFSAERTGGSVSTLTIQRTQQEDSAVYLCASSLVSGPGMPEGYTFGSGTRLTVV.

This clonotype appeared many times. This chain joins TRBV7-8 and TRBJ1-1, with D perhaps matching TRBD1 (5 bases). V was cut by 1 base and J by 4 bases, with 10 bases left in between. In germline, CDR1 is SGHVS, CDR2 FQNEAQ. The CDR3 covers 14 residues. DNA for the CDR3: TGTGCCAGCAGCTTAGAGGGGCGCGGCACTGAAGCTTTCTTT. Its translation is CASSLEGRGTEAFF.

In its sample, this clonotype was seen many times. The chain recombines TRBV6-2 or TRBV6-3 with TRBJ1-5; 7 bases map to TRBD1. V dropped 4 bases and J dropped 1; count of bases not matched to a gene: 4. This CDR3 is built from 15 residues. The germline V gene has CDR1 MNHEY and CDR2 SVGEGT. As DNA, the CDR3 is TGTGCCAGCAGTTCAGGGGGACCCAGCAATCAGCCCCAGCATTTT. This encodes CASSSGGPSNQPQHF.